A single sample gave rise to the 27 T cell receptor beta chains below, sequenced in a study of Graves' ophthalmopathy and Graves' hyperthyroidism. RNA served as the template for amplifying TCR beta CDR3 regions. Scientists carried out first-round RT-PCR using HTBI primers and then a second-round multiplex PCR. TCRdb reprocessed the multiplex PCR reads via MiXCR and lists one record per CDR3 protein. The table has around 660,000 distinct CDR3 sequences, about 38% seen once; the top ten hold about 3.3%. What was sequenced was peripheral blood. The receptors were gathered from an adult man with Graves' ophthalmopathy.

The CDR3 sequence is CASSLIGQANTGELFF. DNA of the CDR3: TGTGCCAGCAGCCTCATCGGACAGGCGAACACCGGGGAGCTGTTTTTT. This chain links TRBV7-2 with TRBJ2-2, with 7 bases identical to TRBD1. This CDR3 is 16 amino acids long. Losses at the gene ends were 5 bases for V and 0 bases for J; bases not matched to a gene: 6. Germline CDR1 and CDR2: SGHTA and FQGNSA.

The chain recombines TRBV29-1 with TRBJ1-1, with 7 bases identical to TRBD1. The junction had 23 bases not matched to a gene; V was cut back by 7 bases and J by 0 bases. CDR1 and CDR2 from the germline V gene are SQVTM and ANQGSEA. The CDR3 is made up of 19 amino acids. CDR3 in DNA: TGCAGCGGGTGGGCCGGTATGAGGACAGGCCGAAGCATGAACACTGAAGCTTTCTTT. Amino acids: CSGWAGMRTGRSMNTEAFF.

This clonotype was picked up a small number of times. The chain uses TRBV19 and TRBJ2-7, with D possibly TRBD1 on 6 matching bases. Looked up from germline, CDR1 is LNHDA and CDR2 is SQIVND (reference sequence). This CDR3 is built from 14 residues. The V end lost 4 bases, the J end lost 0 bases, and 10 bases lay between the germline ends. The DNA of the CDR3 is TGTGCCAGTAGTACACAGGGTGGCTCCTACGAGCAGTACTTC. Its protein product is CASSTQGGSYEQYF.

CDR3 DNA: TGTGCCAGCAGTTTACAACCAGGGATAATTGGAAACACCATATATTTT. Its protein is CASSLQPGIIGNTIYF. The chain recombines TRBV12-3 or TRBV12-4 with TRBJ1-3, with TRBD1 as a possible D gene (5 bases). Trimming removed 2 bases at V and 3 bases at J, with 14 bases between. The CDR3 sequence is 16 residues long.

This rearrangement joins TRBV19 to TRBJ2-6; D ambiguous. CDR1 and CDR2 (germline): LNHDA, SQIVND (reference sequence). The CDR3 runs 16 residues. V was pared by 1 base and J by 1 base, with 8 bases between. CDR3 DNA sequence: TGTGCCAGTAGTATAGGGGCAGCTTCTGGGGCCAACGTCCTGACTTTC. This translates into CASSIGAASGANVLTF.

The rearrangement links TRBV29-1 to TRBJ1-2, with 7 bases lining up with TRBD1. J was trimmed by 6 bases and V by 3 bases; bases with no gene match: 7. Germline V gives CDR1 SQVTM, CDR2 ANQGSEA. CDR3 length: 13 amino acids. This chain's CDR3 is CSVEEQGTDGYTF. The CDR3 DNA is TGCAGCGTTGAGGAACAGGGGACCGATGGCTACACCTTC.

This clonotype has ten or more counts. V usage is TRBV19 and J usage is TRBJ1-1; D possibly corresponds to TRBD1 (5 bases). Germline values: CDR1 LNHDA, CDR2 SQIVND (reference sequence). V was pared by 3 bases and J by 5 bases, with 13 bases between. The CDR3 has 14 residues. DNA for the CDR3: TGTGCCAGTAGTATCATAGGCCGGGGGACTGAAGCTTTCTTT. It codes for CASSIIGRGTEAFF.

This clonotype was seen ten or more times. The chain uses TRBV3-1 and TRBJ1-2; 7 bases map to TRBD1. Germline CDR1 is LGHDT and CDR2 is YNNKEL (reference sequence). This CDR3 has 13 residues. J gave up 8 bases and V 3 bases, and 6 bases lay outside the gene matches. This CDR3 is CASSHDREGGYTF. CDR3 nucleotide sequence: TGTGCCAGCAGCCATGACAGGGAGGGCGGCTACACCTTC.

The DNA of the CDR3 is TGTGCCAGCAGCCAAGAAGAAGCGGCCCAAGAGACCCAGTACTTC. Translated: CASSQEEAAQETQYF. The chain is built from TRBV7-3 and TRBJ2-5; D might be TRBD2 (5 bases). Germline V gene lookup returns CDR1 SGHTA and CDR2 FQGTGA. The CDR3 runs 15 residues. V shed 5 bases and J shed 1 base, with 14 bases lying between them.

This clonotype was seen many times. The chain links TRBV29-1 to TRBJ2-6; D might be TRBD2 (6 bases). The CDR3 covers 16 residues. Looked up from germline, CDR1 is SQVTM and CDR2 is ANQGSEA. V gave up 3 bases and J gave up 0 bases, with 12 bases separating them. The CDR3 loop is CSVEEGARSGANVLTF. In DNA form, the CDR3 reads TGCAGCGTTGAGGAGGGTGCCCGCTCTGGGGCCAACGTCCTGACTTTC. Full variable domain (remainder filled in from reference TRBV29-1 and TRBJ2-6): SAVISQKPSRDICQRGTSLTIQCQVDSQVTMMFWYRQQPGQSLTLIATANQGSEATYESGFVIDKFPISRPNLTFSTLTVSNMSPEDSSIYLCSVEEGARSGANVLTFGAGSRLTVL.

The V gene is TRBV10-3, the J gene TRBJ2-3; D remains ambiguous. Trimming left V 7 bases short and J 0 bases short, with 8 bases between. Germline V gives CDR1 ENHRY, CDR2 SYGVKD. The CDR3 contains 13 residues. The CDR3 loop reads CAIMRSSTDTQYF. The CDR3 DNA reads TGTGCCATCATGAGATCTAGCACAGATACGCAGTATTTT.

The chain combines TRBV25-1 with TRBJ2-2; D is unclear. Trimming removed 5 bases from V and 4 bases from J, with 20 bases in between. The CDR3 runs to 17 residues. Germline lookup yields CDR1 MGHDK and CDR2 SYGVNS. The DNA for the CDR3 is TGTGCCAGCAGTCCGGAACGAGTACACGCGTTCACCGGGGAGCTGTTTTTT. This codes for CASSPERVHAFTGELFF. Using reference TRBV25-1 and TRBJ2-2 for the parts outside the CDR3, the full variable domain is EADIYQTPRYLVIGTGKKITLECSQTMGHDKMYWYQQDPGMELHLIHYSYGVNSTEKGDLSSESTVSRIRTEHFPLTLESARPSHTSQYLCASSPERVHAFTGELFFGEGSRLTVL.

This clonotype was seen many times. V and J are TRBV25-1 and TRBJ2-2; the D gene could be TRBD1 or TRBD2 (5 bases each). Trimming removed 2 bases at V and 5 bases at J, with 9 bases between. There are 14 residues in the CDR3. CDR1 is MGHDK and CDR2 is SYGVNS in the germline V gene. The CDR3 bases are TGTGCCAGCAGTGAAGTAGGGGAGACCGGGGAGCTGTTTTTT. This gives the protein CASSEVGETGELFF.

V gene TRBV25-1 combines with J gene TRBJ1-4; a weak D match, TRBD1 (5 bases). Germline assignment: CDR1 MGHDK and CDR2 SYGVNS. V was cut by 6 bases and J by 0 bases, with 14 bases left in between. This CDR3 is built from 16 residues. The DNA for the CDR3 is TGTGCCAGCAGCTTGGGAGGGGTTACAACTAATGAAAAACTGTTTTTT. It translates to CASSLGGVTTNEKLFF.

The gene calls are TRBV20-1 and TRBJ2-2; TRBD1 matches at 8 bases. The CDR3 length is 15 residues. Trimming at V came to 5 bases and at J to 2 bases, leaving 7 bases not matched to a gene. The germline V gene has CDR1 DFQATT and CDR2 SNEGSKA (reference sequence). CDR3 bases: TGCAGTGCTTTTGCAGGGGGCGTCAACACCGGGGAGCTGTTTTTT. Protein: CSAFAGGVNTGELFF.

Only a few counts were recorded for this clonotype. V and J are TRBV5-5 and TRBJ2-7, with TRBD1 matching 7 bases. CDR1 and CDR2 from the germline V gene are SGHKS and YYEKEE (reference sequence). The CDR3 extends over 14 amino acids. J gave up 0 bases and V 4 bases, and 4 bases lay outside the gene matches. The CDR3 loop reads CASSQEGASYEQYF. The CDR3, as DNA: TGTGCCAGCAGCCAAGAGGGGGCCTCCTACGAGCAGTACTTC.

As concerns this clonotype: A junction boundary mismatches the germline segment, possibly from a read error. This chain joins TRBV10-3 and TRBJ1-1; D perhaps matches TRBD1 (5 bases). The CDR3 length is 16 residues. The germline gives CDR1 ENHRY, CDR2 SYGVKD. The CDR3 DNA sequence: TGTGCCAGCAGTTCGGACCGGGGACCCACGAACACTGAAGCTTTCTTT. Amino acid sequence: CASSSDRGPTNTEAFF.

Note on this clonotype: One junction end does not reproduce the germline sequence, and a read error may be involved. The V call is TRBV7-3, the J call TRBJ1-1, with a tentative D call TRBD1 (6 bases). CDR3 length: 15 residues. The germline CDR1 and CDR2 sequences are SGHTA and FQGTGA. CDR3 sequence (DNA): TGCGCCAGCAGCCAAGAGGGGGGGATGAACACTGAAGCTTTCTTT. Its translation is CASSQEGGMNTEAFF.

This clonotype has just one count. This rearrangement joins TRBV5-6 to TRBJ1-5; D is undetermined. The CDR3 length is 14 residues. The germline V gene encodes CDR1 SGHDT and CDR2 YYEEEE. V gave up 0 bases and J gave up 3 bases, with 7 bases separating them. CDR3 sequence: CASSLEGLNQPQHF. The CDR3 region has the DNA TGTGCCAGCAGCTTGGAGGGTCTCAATCAGCCCCAGCATTTT.

The chain combines TRBV9 with TRBJ1-1; 12 nucleotides line up with TRBD1. Germline assignment: CDR1 SGDLS and CDR2 YYNGEE. Trimming took 4 bases from V and 7 from J; bases not matched to a gene: 2. The CDR3 runs to 13 residues. CDR3 sequence: CASSRDRGHEAFF. CDR3 sequence (DNA): TGTGCCAGCAGCCGGGACAGGGGGCATGAAGCTTTCTTT. Variable domain in full (rest from reference TRBV9 and TRBJ1-1): DSGVTQTPKHLITATGQRVTLRCSPRSGDLSVYWYQQSLDQGLQFLIQYYNGEERAKGNILERFSAQQFPDLHSELNLSSLELGDSALYFCASSRDRGHEAFFGQGTRLTVV.

The sample holds many counts of this clonotype. The V and J genes are TRBV12-3 or TRBV12-4 and TRBJ1-5, with unresolved D. The CDR3 has 12 amino acids. Trimming shortened V by 7 bases and J by 5 bases, and 9 bases separated the two germline ends. CDR3 bases: TGTGCCAGCACCCTGACGGATCAGCCCCAGCATTTT. As protein: CASTLTDQPQHF.

V gene TRBV30 combines with J gene TRBJ2-5; 11 positions match TRBD1. The V and J ends lost 3 bases and 5 bases, in that order; junction bases with no gene match: 2. The length of the CDR3 is 13 residues. The germline gives CDR1 GTSNPN, CDR2 SVGIG (reference sequence). In DNA, the CDR3 is TGTGCCTGGAGCGGACAGGGGGCCGAGACCCAGTACTTC. Translating gives CAWSGQGAETQYF.

There are a few counts of this clonotype. The genes are TRBV19 and TRBJ2-2, with a weak D call TRBD1 (5 bases). Germline CDR1 is LNHDA and CDR2 is SQIVND (reference sequence). This CDR3 region has 19 residues. With 4 bases removed from V and 2 bases from J, the gap between germline ends came to 23 bases. The CDR3 loop is CASSTALIGAGHNTGELFF. The CDR3 bases are TGTGCCAGTAGTACCGCACTCATAGGGGCAGGGCACAACACCGGGGAGCTGTTTTTT.

The rearrangement uses TRBV7-2 and TRBJ2-7, with 8 bases identical to TRBD2. The V gene end was trimmed by 4 bases and the J gene end by 1 base; junction bases not matched to a gene: 12. Germline CDR1 reads SGHTA; CDR2 reads FQGNSA. This CDR3 contains 17 residues. CDR3 coding DNA: TGTGCCAGCAGCTCTAGCGGGTTGGGTTTTCTATCCTACGAGCAGTACTTC. This translates into CASSSSGLGFLSYEQYF.

This chain joins TRBV5-1 and TRBJ2-5; unclear D gene. Germline lookup yields CDR1 SGHRS and CDR2 YFSETQ. The CDR3 runs 15 residues. Trimming cost V 1 base and J 3 bases, with 13 bases left between them. CDR3 loop: CASSLFISQKETQYF. CDR3 nucleotides: TGCGCCAGCAGCTTGTTTATTTCCCAAAAAGAGACCCAGTACTTC.

V and J are TRBV5-6 and TRBJ1-2; a possible D gene is TRBD1 (5 bases). The CDR3 consists of 14 residues. V was pared by 4 bases and J by 4 bases, with 14 bases between. Germline values: CDR1 SGHDT, CDR2 YYEEEE. As DNA, the CDR3 is TGTGCCAGCAGCCCGATGACAGAGAGCTATGGCTACACCTTC. Protein sequence: CASSPMTESYGYTF.

This clonotype was found once. The chain carries TRBV2 and TRBJ1-5; 11 nucleotides align to TRBD1. Germline V CDR1 and CDR2: SNHLY, FYNNEI. Losses at the gene ends were 7 bases for V and 6 bases for J; bases not matched to a gene: 8. The CDR3 spans 15 residues. The CDR3 loop reads CASKGRTGGGQPQHF. In nucleotides, the CDR3 is TGTGCCAGCAAGGGGAGGACAGGGGGCGGTCAGCCCCAGCATTTT.